This TCR beta chain was retrieved from a study of blood T cells in healthy people across ages. Study information: Per two T cells, template switching captured roughly one barcoded beta molecule. Overall study findings and caveats: The study could not conclusively compare naive and antigen-experienced cells, given its unsorted PBMCs.

Using a J-beta primer mix together with a sample-barcoded 5' primer, a second PCR was run for 7 to 11 cycles. A single record per CDR3 protein comes from TCRdb applying MiXCR to the 5' RACE reads. Seen here are hundreds of thousands of distinct CDR3 sequences, around 21% observed once, and the top ten hold more than 3%. The length of the CDR3 is 15 residues. Germline CDR1 SGHRS, CDR2 YFSETQ. Turning to this clonotype: Its target is unknown. One end of the junction does not line up with germline, which may come from a read error.

This TCR was recovered from a man between 65 and 85 years old in good health. The genes are TRBV5-1 and TRBJ2-3; no firm D call. Specimen: blood. The CDR3 coding sequence is TGCGTCAGCAGCTTGGGTTGGGTCGGCACAGATACGCAGTATTTT. As protein: CVSSLGWVGTDTQYF.